This TCR beta chain was recorded in a study of blood T cell repertoires in COVID-19. Study-level information: COVID-19 samples from acute and convalescent phases originated in the United States, Italy and Spain.

In the original processing: Researchers report that nucleated cell counts were estimated from reference gene primer amplification. Profiled with immunoSEQ multiplex PCR; TCRdb holds only in-frame clones, not every one. V and J calls and clone size come straight from that table; D and trimming were deduced from the DNA. The sample consists of 20,000 to 25,000 clones, roughly 80% of them appearing once. Germline V gene lookup returns CDR1 SNHLY and CDR2 FYNNEI. Trimming took 2 bases from V and 6 from J, leaving 14 bases between them. The CDR3 spans 16 residues. This clone was observed a handful of times.

Specimen: peripheral blood. The TCR sequence derives from an elderly woman with acute or convalescent COVID-19. The chain is built from TRBV2 and TRBJ1-6, with no clear D. DNA of the CDR3: TGTGCCAGCAGTGAAAGGGAGGCCCACTTTAATTCACCCCTCCACTTT. Its protein product is CASSEREAHFNSPLHF. Complete variable domain (other parts from reference TRBV2 and TRBJ1-6): EPEVTQTPSHQVTQMGQEVILRCVPISNHLYFYWYRQILGQKVEFLVSFYNNEISEKSEIFDDQFSVERPDGSNFTLKIRSTKLEDSAMYFCASSEREAHFNSPLHFGNGTRLTVT.